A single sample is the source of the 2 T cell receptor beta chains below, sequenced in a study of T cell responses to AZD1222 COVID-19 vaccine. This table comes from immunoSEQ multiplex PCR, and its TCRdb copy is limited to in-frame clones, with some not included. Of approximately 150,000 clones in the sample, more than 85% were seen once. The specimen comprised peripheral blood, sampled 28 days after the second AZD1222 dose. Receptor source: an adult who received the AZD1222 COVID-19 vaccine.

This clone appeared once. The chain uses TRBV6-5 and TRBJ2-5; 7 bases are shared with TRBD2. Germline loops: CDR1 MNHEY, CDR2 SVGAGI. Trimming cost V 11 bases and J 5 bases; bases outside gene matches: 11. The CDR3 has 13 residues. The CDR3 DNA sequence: TGTGCCGCAGCGGGCGGGAGTGGTGAGACCCAGTACTTC. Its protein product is CAAAGGSGETQYF.

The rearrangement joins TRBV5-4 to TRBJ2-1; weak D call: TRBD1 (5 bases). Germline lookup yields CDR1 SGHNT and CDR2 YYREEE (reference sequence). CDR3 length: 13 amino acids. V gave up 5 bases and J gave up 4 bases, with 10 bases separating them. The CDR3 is CASSGQGYNEQFF. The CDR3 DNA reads TGTGCCAGCAGTGGGCAGGGTTACAATGAGCAGTTCTTC.